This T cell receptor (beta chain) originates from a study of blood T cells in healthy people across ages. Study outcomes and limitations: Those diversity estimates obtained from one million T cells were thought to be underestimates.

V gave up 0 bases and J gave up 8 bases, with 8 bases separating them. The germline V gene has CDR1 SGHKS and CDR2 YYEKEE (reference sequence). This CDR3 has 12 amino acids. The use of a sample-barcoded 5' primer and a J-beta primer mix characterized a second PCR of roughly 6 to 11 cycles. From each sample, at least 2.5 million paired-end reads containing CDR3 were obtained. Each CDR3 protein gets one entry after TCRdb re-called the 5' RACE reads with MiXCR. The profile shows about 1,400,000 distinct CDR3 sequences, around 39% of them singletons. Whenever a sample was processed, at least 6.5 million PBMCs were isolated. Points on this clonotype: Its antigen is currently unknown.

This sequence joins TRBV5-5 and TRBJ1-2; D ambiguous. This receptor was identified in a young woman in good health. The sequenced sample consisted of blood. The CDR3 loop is CASSLDYSGYTF. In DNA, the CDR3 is TGTGCCAGCAGCTTGGACTACAGCGGCTACACCTTC.